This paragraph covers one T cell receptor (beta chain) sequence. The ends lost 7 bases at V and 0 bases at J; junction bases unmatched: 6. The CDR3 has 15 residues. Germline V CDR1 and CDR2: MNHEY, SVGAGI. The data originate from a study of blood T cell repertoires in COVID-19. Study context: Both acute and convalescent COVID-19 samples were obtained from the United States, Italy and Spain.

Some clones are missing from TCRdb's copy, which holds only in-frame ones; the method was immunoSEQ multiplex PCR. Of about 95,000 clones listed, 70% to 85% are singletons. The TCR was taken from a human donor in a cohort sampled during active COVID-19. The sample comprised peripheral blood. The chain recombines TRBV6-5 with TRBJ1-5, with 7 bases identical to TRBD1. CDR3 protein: CASTGQAISNQPQHF. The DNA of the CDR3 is TGTGCCAGCACCGGACAGGCAATTAGCAATCAGCCCCAGCATTTT.